The text below deals with one T cell receptor (beta chain). The sample originates from a study of control samples from healthy donors and cancer patients. CDR1 and CDR2 (germline): SGHTA, FQGNSA. The CDR3 spans 14 residues. V was shortened by 2 bases and J by 3 bases, with 10 bases between the two germline ends. Sequencing used immunoSEQ multiplex PCR; TCRdb keeps in-frame clones, though not all of them. The table includes 160,000 or so clones, nearly 95% detected once. The genes are TRBV7-2 and TRBJ1-2, with D hard to call. Sequences were obtained from blood. This clonotype originated in a middle-aged man in good health. The CDR3 nucleotides are TGTGCCAGCAGCTTACAGACAAACCACTATGGCTACACCTTC. Amino acids: CASSLQTNHYGYTF.